This TCR beta chain originates from a study of T cell responses to AZD1222 COVID-19 vaccine. The wider study: Whether given at about 4 or about 12 weeks, second doses were pooled. Overall study results and limits: It should be noted that donors were predominantly white British and more often female, and clonal diversity was possibly underestimated. Just a handful of AZD1222 recipients were seropositive at baseline.

Clones were sequenced by immunoSEQ multiplex PCR, and TCRdb holds only the in-frame ones, with some missing. Among fewer than 120,000 clones, about nine tenths were seen once, and the ten largest hold about 7.8%. As concerns this clone: Its antigen remains unknown.

Trimming left V 2 bases short and J 4 bases short, with 8 bases between. The V gene's germline CDR1 is MNHEY and CDR2 SVGAGI. The CDR3 runs to 13 residues. The J gene is TRBJ1-2, the V gene TRBV6-5; D is perhaps TRBD1 (6 bases). This receptor was identified in an adult in good health. Source: peripheral blood, taken on day 0 of AZD1222 vaccination. The CDR3 loop is CASSYPDSYGYTF. CDR3 coding DNA: TGTGCCAGCAGTTACCCGGACAGCTATGGCTACACCTTC.